A selection of T cell receptor beta chains follows, all from one sample in a study of OX40 agonist ivuxolimab in advanced cancers. Here immunoSEQ multiplex PCR was the method, and the copy in TCRdb shows in-frame clones only, minus some. The data hold some 60,000 clones, with 86% observed a single time. The sample was CD4+ or CD8+ T cells sorted from blood, taken in a trial of the OX40 agonist ivuxolimab. The receptors come from an adult with an advanced solid tumor such as melanoma, head and neck, liver or kidney cancer. The CDR3 runs from the conserved cysteine through the conserved F or W. The order of the fields is V gene, J gene, clone size, D gene, CDR3 protein, CDR3 DNA. A D gene is named only where the DNA matches it firmly. Where a row states a size, it is once, few, many or the class of an expanded clone; other rows omit it.

v_gene: TRBV5-1
j_gene: TRBJ2-1
abundance: NA
d_gene: NA
CDR3aa: CASSSQGYNEQFF
CDR3nt: TGCGCCAGCAGCTCACAGGGTTACAATGAGCAGTTCTTC

v_gene: TRBV7-3
j_gene: TRBJ1-1
abundance: NA
d_gene: NA
CDR3aa: CASSFGGGTEAFF
CDR3nt: TGTGCCAGCAGCTTTGGGGGGGGGACTGAAGCTTTCTTT

v_gene: TRBV7-2
j_gene: TRBJ2-7
abundance: NA
d_gene: NA
CDR3aa: CASSAAYEQYF
CDR3nt: TGTGCCAGCAGCGCCGCCTACGAGCAGTACTTC

v_gene: TRBV15
j_gene: TRBJ1-1
abundance: few
d_gene: TRBD1
CDR3aa: CATSRGPPTGAQSSEAFF
CDR3nt: TGTGCCACCAGCAGAGGCCCCCCAACAGGGGCCCAGAGCTCTGAAGCTTTCTTT

v_gene: TRBV18
j_gene: TRBJ1-2
abundance: NA
d_gene: NA
CDR3aa: CASSPGGQDLYGYTF
CDR3nt: TGTGCCAGCTCACCAGGGGGCCAGGACCTTTATGGCTACACCTTC

v_gene: TRBV28
j_gene: TRBJ1-5
abundance: NA
d_gene: TRBD1
CDR3aa: CASSLYGGQSSSNQPQHF
CDR3nt: TGTGCCAGCAGTTTATATGGGGGACAGTCTTCTAGCAATCAGCCCCAGCATTTT

v_gene: TRBV27
j_gene: TRBJ1-6
abundance: NA
d_gene: NA
CDR3aa: CASSSSYNSPLHF
CDR3nt: TGTGCCAGCAGTTCGTCCTATAATTCACCCCTCCACTTT

v_gene: TRBV2
j_gene: TRBJ1-1
abundance: once
d_gene: TRBD1
CDR3aa: CASTPGQGMGNTEAFF
CDR3nt: TGTGCCAGCACCCCGGGACAGGGGATGGGGAACACTGAAGCTTTCTTT

v_gene: TRBV7-9
j_gene: TRBJ1-5
abundance: NA
d_gene: NA
CDR3aa: CATASPGSNQPQHF
CDR3nt: TGTGCCACCGCGAGTCCGGGGAGCAATCAGCCCCAGCATTTT

v_gene: TRBV4-2
j_gene: TRBJ1-5
abundance: NA
d_gene: NA
CDR3aa: CASSQGIGSNQPQHF
CDR3nt: TGTGCCAGCAGCCAAGGTATAGGCAGCAATCAGCCCCAGCATTTT

v_gene: TRBV15
j_gene: TRBJ1-3
abundance: NA
d_gene: NA
CDR3aa: CATSRDRAASGNTIYF
CDR3nt: TGTGCCACCAGCAGAGATCGGGCAGCTTCTGGAAACACCATATATTTT

v_gene: TRBV25-1
j_gene: TRBJ1-2
abundance: NA
d_gene: TRBD1
CDR3aa: CASSVTGVNYGYTF
CDR3nt: TGTGCCAGCAGTGTCACAGGGGTAAACTATGGCTACACCTTC

v_gene: TRBV5-5
j_gene: TRBJ1-4
abundance: once
d_gene: NA
CDR3aa: CASGAGTPDEKLFF
CDR3nt: TGTGCCAGCGGTGCAGGGACCCCTGATGAAAAACTGTTTTTT

v_gene: TRBV6-4
j_gene: TRBJ1-6
abundance: NA
d_gene: NA
CDR3aa: CASSALEDSPLHF
CDR3nt: TGTGCCAGCAGCGCCTTGGAGGATTCACCCCTCCACTTT

v_gene: TRBV5-1
j_gene: TRBJ2-7
abundance: NA
d_gene: TRBD1
CDR3aa: CASSLSGGAQYEQYF
CDR3nt: TGCGCCAGCAGCCTCTCAGGGGGAGCCCAGTACGAGCAGTACTTC

v_gene: TRBV7-9
j_gene: TRBJ1-2
abundance: once
d_gene: NA
CDR3aa: CASRNANYGYTF
CDR3nt: TGTGCCAGCAGAAATGCTAACTATGGCTACACCTTC

v_gene: TRBV7-3
j_gene: TRBJ2-2
abundance: NA
d_gene: NA
CDR3aa: CASSLIGSTGELFF
CDR3nt: TGTGCCAGCAGCTTAATCGGTAGCACCGGGGAGCTGTTTTTT

v_gene: TRBV11-3
j_gene: TRBJ2-3
abundance: NA
d_gene: TRBD2
CDR3aa: CASGAGGQQVYTQYF
CDR3nt: TGTGCCAGCGGAGCGGGGGGCCAACAGGTGTATACGCAGTATTTT

v_gene: TRBV18
j_gene: TRBJ1-2
abundance: NA
d_gene: NA
CDR3aa: CASSPTDRPNYGYTF
CDR3nt: TGTGCCAGCTCACCAACGGACCGCCCTAACTATGGCTACACCTTC

v_gene: TRBV6-5
j_gene: TRBJ1-1
abundance: NA
d_gene: NA
CDR3aa: CASSSNPGRRIPEAFF
CDR3nt: TGTGCCAGCAGTTCAAACCCGGGACGGCGGATCCCTGAAGCTTTCTTT

v_gene: TRBV11-3
j_gene: TRBJ1-2
abundance: NA
d_gene: NA
CDR3aa: CASSKGGDYGYTF
CDR3nt: TGTGCCAGCAGTAAGGGAGGAGATTATGGCTACACCTTC

v_gene: TRBV10-3
j_gene: TRBJ1-2
abundance: NA
d_gene: NA
CDR3aa: CASSYSRQTYYGYTF
CDR3nt: TGTGCCAGCAGTTACTCACGACAGACCTACTATGGCTACACCTTC

v_gene: TRBV11-2
j_gene: TRBJ1-1
abundance: few
d_gene: NA
CDR3aa: CASSTTWGANTEAFF
CDR3nt: TGTGCCAGCAGTACAACGTGGGGGGCGAACACTGAAGCTTTCTTT

v_gene: TRBV9
j_gene: TRBJ2-7
abundance: NA
d_gene: NA
CDR3aa: CASSTLTDSYEQYF
CDR3nt: TGTGCCAGCAGCACCCTGACTGACTCCTACGAGCAGTACTTC

v_gene: TRBV6-5
j_gene: TRBJ1-5
abundance: NA
d_gene: TRBD1
CDR3aa: CASRRDSVGNQPQHF
CDR3nt: TGTGCCAGCAGACGGGACAGCGTGGGCAATCAGCCCCAGCATTTT

v_gene: TRBV5-1
j_gene: TRBJ2-3
abundance: NA
d_gene: TRBD1
CDR3aa: CASSLGQSTDTQYF
CDR3nt: TGCGCCAGCAGCCTGGGACAGTCCACAGATACGCAGTATTTT

v_gene: TRBV7-6
j_gene: TRBJ2-7
abundance: NA
d_gene: NA
CDR3aa: CASTPLQMSSYEQYF
CDR3nt: TGTGCCAGCACCCCCCTCCAAATGAGCTCCTACGAGCAGTACTTC

v_gene: TRBV30
j_gene: TRBJ1-5
abundance: few
d_gene: NA
CDR3aa: CAWSTGGPQHF
CDR3nt: TGTGCCTGGAGTACGGGAGGGCCCCAGCATTTT

v_gene: TRBV19
j_gene: TRBJ1-2
abundance: NA
d_gene: NA
CDR3aa: CASSGQGYGYTF
CDR3nt: TGTGCCAGTAGTGGTCAAGGATATGGCTACACCTTC

v_gene: TRBV5-5
j_gene: TRBJ1-5
abundance: NA
d_gene: NA
CDR3aa: CASSSKGPGQPQHF
CDR3nt: TGTGCCAGCAGCTCAAAAGGTCCGGGGCAGCCCCAGCATTTT

v_gene: TRBV25-1
j_gene: TRBJ2-5
abundance: NA
d_gene: NA
CDR3aa: CASSESPATQYF
CDR3nt: TGTGCCAGCAGTGAGTCTCCGGCCACCCAGTACTTC

v_gene: TRBV5-1
j_gene: TRBJ2-7
abundance: NA
d_gene: TRBD1
CDR3aa: CASSLAGQALGTTYEQYF
CDR3nt: TGCGCCAGCAGCTTGGCCGGACAGGCCCTTGGGACAACCTACGAGCAGTACTTC

v_gene: TRBV10-2
j_gene: TRBJ1-1
abundance: NA
d_gene: TRBD1
CDR3aa: CASSETGGTEAFF
CDR3nt: TGCGCCAGCAGTGAAACAGGGGGCACTGAAGCTTTCTTT

v_gene: TRBV19
j_gene: TRBJ2-7
abundance: NA
d_gene: TRBD1
CDR3aa: CASSIGTGTYEQYF
CDR3nt: TGTGCCAGTAGTATCGGGACAGGGACCTACGAGCAGTACTTC

v_gene: TRBV7-8
j_gene: TRBJ1-3
abundance: NA
d_gene: NA
CDR3aa: CASSLDSRSGNTIYF
CDR3nt: TGTGCCAGCAGCTTAGACAGCCGCTCTGGAAACACCATATATTTT

v_gene: TRBV5-1
j_gene: TRBJ1-6
abundance: few
d_gene: TRBD1
CDR3aa: CASSRTGFYAPLHF
CDR3nt: TGCGCCAGCAGCCGGACAGGGTTCTACGCACCCCTCCACTTT

v_gene: TRBV28
j_gene: TRBJ1-1
abundance: NA
d_gene: TRBD1
CDR3aa: CASSLNLDREAFF
CDR3nt: TGTGCCAGCAGTTTGAACCTGGACAGGGAAGCTTTCTTT

v_gene: TRBV28
j_gene: TRBJ1-6
abundance: once
d_gene: NA
CDR3aa: CASSSSGASSYNSPLHF
CDR3nt: TGTGCCAGCAGTTCCTCAGGGGCGAGCTCCTATAATTCACCCCTCCACTTT

v_gene: TRBV5-8
j_gene: TRBJ2-1
abundance: NA
d_gene: TRBD1
CDR3aa: CASSLHLGQTYNEQFF
CDR3nt: TGTGCCAGCAGCCTCCATCTGGGACAGACCTACAATGAGCAGTTCTTC